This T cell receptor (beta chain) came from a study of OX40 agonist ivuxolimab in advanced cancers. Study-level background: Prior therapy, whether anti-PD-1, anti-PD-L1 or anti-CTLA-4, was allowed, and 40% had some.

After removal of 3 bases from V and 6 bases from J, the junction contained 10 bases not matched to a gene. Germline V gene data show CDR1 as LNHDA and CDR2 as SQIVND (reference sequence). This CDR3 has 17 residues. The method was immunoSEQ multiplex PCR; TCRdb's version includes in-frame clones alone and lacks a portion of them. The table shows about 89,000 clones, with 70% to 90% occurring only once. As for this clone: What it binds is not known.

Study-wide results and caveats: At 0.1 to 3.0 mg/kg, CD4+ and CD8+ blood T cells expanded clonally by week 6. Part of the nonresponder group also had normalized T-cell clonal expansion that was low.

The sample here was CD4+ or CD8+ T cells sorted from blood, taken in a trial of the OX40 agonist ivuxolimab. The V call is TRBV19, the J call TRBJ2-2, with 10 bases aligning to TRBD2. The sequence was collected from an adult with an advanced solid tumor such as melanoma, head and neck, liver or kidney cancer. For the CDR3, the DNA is TGTGCCAGTAGTATTCTCGGTAGCGGGGGGTATCCCGGGGAGCTGTTTTTT. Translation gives CASSILGSGGYPGELFF.